This TCR beta chain stems from a study of blood T cell repertoires in COVID-19. Across the study: The analysed material was cDNA or gDNA that came from T cells, B-cell-depleted T cells, or PBMCs.

V was cut by 0 bases and J by 5 bases, with 18 bases left in between. The CDR3 contains 16 residues. Germline V gives CDR1 SGHRS, CDR2 YFSETQ. This clone was observed a handful of times. Enrollment of patients from Seattle took place during active infection, with longitudinal follow-up. This table comes from immunoSEQ multiplex PCR, and its TCRdb copy is limited to in-frame clones, with some not included. Of 150,000 to 200,000 clones listed, about 82% are singletons. The chain carries TRBV5-1 and TRBJ2-7; D might be TRBD1 (6 bases). This receptor was taken from a woman at least 80 years old with COVID-19, enrolled during active disease. Sequenced sample: peripheral blood. The CDR3 DNA follows: TGCGCCAGCAGCTTGGCCCTACAGGGCGGTAGGCACGAGCAGTACTTC. It encodes CASSLALQGGRHEQYF.